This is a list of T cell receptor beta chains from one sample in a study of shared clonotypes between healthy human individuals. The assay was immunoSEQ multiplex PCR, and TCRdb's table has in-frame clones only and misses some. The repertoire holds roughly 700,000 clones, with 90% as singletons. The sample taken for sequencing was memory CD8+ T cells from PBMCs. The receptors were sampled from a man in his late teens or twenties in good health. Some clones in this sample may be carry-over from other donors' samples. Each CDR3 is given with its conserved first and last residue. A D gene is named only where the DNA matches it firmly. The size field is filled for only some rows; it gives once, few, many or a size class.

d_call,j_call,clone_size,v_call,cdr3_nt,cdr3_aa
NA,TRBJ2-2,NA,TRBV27,TGTGCCAGCAGCCCCGGTGGGGAGCTGTTTTTT,CASSPGGELFF
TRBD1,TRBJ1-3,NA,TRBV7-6,TGTGCCAGCAGCTTAACAACAGGGACAGGGCCTGGAAACACCATATATTTT,CASSLTTGTGPGNTIYF
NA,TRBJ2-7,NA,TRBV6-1,TGTGCCAGCTCTAGGGACTTTTTTAGGGAGCAGTACTTC,CASSRDFFREQYF
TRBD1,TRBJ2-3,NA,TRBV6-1,TGTGCCAGCAGTGGGCTGGACAGGGAAATTAGCACAGATACGCAGTATTTT,CASSGLDREISTDTQYF
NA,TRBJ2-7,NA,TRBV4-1,TGCGCCAGCAGCCAAGGGCTAGAGTCTTACGAGCAGTACTTC,CASSQGLESYEQYF
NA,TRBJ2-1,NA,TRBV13,TGTGCCAGCAGGCCCCCGGGACCCCAATACAATGAGCAGTTCTTC,CASRPPGPQYNEQFF
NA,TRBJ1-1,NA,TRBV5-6,TGTGCCAGCAGCTTAGGGGCCCGAGCTTTCTTT,CASSLGARAFF
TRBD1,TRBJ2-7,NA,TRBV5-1,TGCGCCAGCAAGCCTTGGTCGGACTCACAGGGGGGCTACGAGCAGTACTTC,CASKPWSDSQGGYEQYF
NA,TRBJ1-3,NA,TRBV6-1,TGTGCCAGCATGGAACAGATCTCTGGAAACACCATATATTTT,CASMEQISGNTIYF
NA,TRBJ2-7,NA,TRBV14,TGTGCCAGCAGCCACGGGAGCTACGAGCAGTACTTC,CASSHGSYEQYF
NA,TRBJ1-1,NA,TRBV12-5,TGTGCTAGTGGTTTCTCCTGGGGGCAGGGGAGTGGCACTGAAGCTTTCTTT,CASGFSWGQGSGTEAFF
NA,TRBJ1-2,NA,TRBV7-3,TGTGCCAGCAGCTTAAACGGACGGGACTATGGCTACACCTTC,CASSLNGRDYGYTF
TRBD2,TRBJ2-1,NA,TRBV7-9,TGTGCCAGCAGCTTAGGATTAGGGCGGGAGGGCTACAATGAGCAGTTCTTC,CASSLGLGREGYNEQFF
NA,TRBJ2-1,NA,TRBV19,TGTGCCAGTAGTATGCTAGCGAGCAATGAGCAGTTCTTC,CASSMLASNEQFF
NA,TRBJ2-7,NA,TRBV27,TGTGCCAGCAGTTTCGGCAGCGCGACCTACGAGCAGTACTTC,CASSFGSATYEQYF
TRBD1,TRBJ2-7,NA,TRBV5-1,TGCGCCAGCAGCTTGGCTCAGGGGGCCCTCTACGAGCAGTACTTC,CASSLAQGALYEQYF
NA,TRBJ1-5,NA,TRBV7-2,TGTGCCAGCAGCCCGGGTTTGTATAGCAATCAGCCCCAGCATTTT,CASSPGLYSNQPQHF
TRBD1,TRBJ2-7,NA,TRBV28,TGTGCCAGCAGTCCCGGGACAGGGCGCTCCTACGAGCAGTACTTC,CASSPGTGRSYEQYF
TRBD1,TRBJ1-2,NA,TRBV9,TGTGCCAGCAGCTCACATTCGGACAGGGCTCTCTATGGCTACACCTTC,CASSSHSDRALYGYTF
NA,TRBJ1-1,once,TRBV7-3,TGTGCCAGCAGCTTATCAGGGAACACTGAAGCTTTCTTT,CASSLSGNTEAFF
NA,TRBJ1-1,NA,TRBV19,TGTGCCAGTATCGGTCCCAGCACTGAAGCTTTCTTT,CASIGPSTEAFF
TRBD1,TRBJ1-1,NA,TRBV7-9,TGTGCCTGTAAACCGACAGGGGGGCACACTGAAGCTTTCTTT,CACKPTGGHTEAFF
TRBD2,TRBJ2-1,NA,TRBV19,TGTGCCAGTAGTATACAAGCGGGAGGGCCCAATGAGCAGTTCTTC,CASSIQAGGPNEQFF
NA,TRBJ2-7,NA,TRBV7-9,TGTGCCAGCAGCTTATCATCCTACGAGCAGTACTTC,CASSLSSYEQYF
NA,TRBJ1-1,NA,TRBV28,TGTGCCAGCAGTCTGCTGCGGGACACTGAAGCTTTCTTT,CASSLLRDTEAFF
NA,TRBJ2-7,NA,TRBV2,TGTGCCAGCAGCGGGACACCCACAGCTTCCTACGAGCAGTACTTC,CASSGTPTASYEQYF
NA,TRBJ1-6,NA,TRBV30,TGTGCCTGGAGTCCTGATTCGAGGAATTCACCCCTCCACTTT,CAWSPDSRNSPLHF
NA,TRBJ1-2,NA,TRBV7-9,TGTGCCAGCAGCCGCCTCCCGGGGAGCCAGATCAACTATGGCTACACCTTC,CASSRLPGSQINYGYTF
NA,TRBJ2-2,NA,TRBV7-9,TGTGCCAGCAGCTCCCAGGGGTTTGACACCGGGGAGCTGTTTTTT,CASSSQGFDTGELFF
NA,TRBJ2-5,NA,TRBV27,TGTGCCACCTCCTTAGCTGGGGGTCTGGCGTCGAGGGGGACCCAGTACTTC,CATSLAGGLASRGTQYF
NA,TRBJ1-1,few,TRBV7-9,TGTGCCAGCCAGGACGGATACACTGAAGCTTTCTTT,CASQDGYTEAFF
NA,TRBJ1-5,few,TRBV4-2,TGTGCCAGCAGCCAAGGGGGGCTCCAGCATTTT,CASSQGGLQHF
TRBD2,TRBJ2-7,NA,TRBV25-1,TGTGCCTCTAAGAGTAGCGGGAGGGGACACGAGCAGTACTTC,CASKSSGRGHEQYF
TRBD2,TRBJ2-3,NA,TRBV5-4,TGTGCCAGCAGCCGGCGACTAGCGCCTAGCACAGATACGCAGTATTTT,CASSRRLAPSTDTQYF
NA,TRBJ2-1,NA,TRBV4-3,TGCGCCAGCAGCCACCCTTTTCTTCGGACGACCTACAATGAGCAGTTCTTC,CASSHPFLRTTYNEQFF
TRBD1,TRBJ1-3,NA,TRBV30,TGTGCCTGGACCGTAGGGGGCTTTGGAAACACCATATATTTT,CAWTVGGFGNTIYF
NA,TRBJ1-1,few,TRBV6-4,TGTGCCAGCAGTGAGCCGGGAGACGAAGCTTTCTTT,CASSEPGDEAFF
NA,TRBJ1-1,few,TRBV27,TGTGCCAGCAGTTCTCTAATGAACACTGAAGCTTTCTTT,CASSSLMNTEAFF
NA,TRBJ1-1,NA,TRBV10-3,TGTGCCAGCAGGGGGAACACTGAAGCTTTCTTT,CASRGNTEAFF
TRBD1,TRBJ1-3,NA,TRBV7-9,TGTGCCAGCAGCTGGACAGGGGGAAACACCATATATTTT,CASSWTGGNTIYF
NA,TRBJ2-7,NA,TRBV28,TGTGCCACCATGCGCAGGGTTCGTGACGGGCAGTACTTC,CATMRRVRDGQYF
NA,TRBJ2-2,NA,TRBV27,TGTGCCAGCAGTCTTCCGGGATTCACCGGGGAGCTGTTTTTT,CASSLPGFTGELFF
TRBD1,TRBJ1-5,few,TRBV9,TGTGCCAGCAGCGTAGTGGCAGCCAGGGGGTCCCAGCATTTT,CASSVVAARGSQHF
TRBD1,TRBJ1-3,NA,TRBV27,TGTGCCAGCAGCGCGACAGGGGTCTCTGGAAACACCATATATTTT,CASSATGVSGNTIYF
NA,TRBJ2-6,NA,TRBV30,TGTGCCTGGGGGTTGGGCTCTGGGGCCAACGTCCTGACTTTC,CAWGLGSGANVLTF
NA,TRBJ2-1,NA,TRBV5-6,TGTGCCAGCAGCTTACGGGTGACTGGGGATGAGCAGTTCTTC,CASSLRVTGDEQFF
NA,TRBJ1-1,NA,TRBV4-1,TGCGCCAGCAGCCAAGAGTATATGAACACTGAAGCTTTCTTT,CASSQEYMNTEAFF
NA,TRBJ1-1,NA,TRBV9,TGTGCCAGCAGCGTGATAAAACCTCCGGGACACTTGAACACTGAAGCTTTCTTT,CASSVIKPPGHLNTEAFF
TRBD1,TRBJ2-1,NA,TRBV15,TGTGCCACCAGCAGAGGACAGGGGGAGTCTTACAATGAGCAGTTCTTC,CATSRGQGESYNEQFF
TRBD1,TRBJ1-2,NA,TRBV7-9,TGTGCCAGCAGCTTAGGCGGGACAGGGATTGGCTACACCTTC,CASSLGGTGIGYTF
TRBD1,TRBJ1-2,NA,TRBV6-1,TGTGCCAGCAGTGAAGCGGGGACAGGGTCCTATGGCTACACCTTC,CASSEAGTGSYGYTF
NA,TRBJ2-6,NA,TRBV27,TGTGCCAGCAGTTTGTCGCCCGGTGGGGCCAACGTCCTGACTTTC,CASSLSPGGANVLTF
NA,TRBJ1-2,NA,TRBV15,TGTGCCACCCGGCCCGGGGGCGAGAACTATGGCTACACCTTC,CATRPGGENYGYTF
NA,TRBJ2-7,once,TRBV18,TGTGCCAGCTCACCCGACAGCTCCTACGAGCAGTACTTC,CASSPDSSYEQYF
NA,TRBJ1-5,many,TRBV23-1,TGCGCCAGCACCCTCTCCCCAGGGAAGATGACCCGTAGCAATCAGCCCCAGCATTTT,CASTLSPGKMTRSNQPQHF
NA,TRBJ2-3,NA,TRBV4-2,TGTGCCAGCAGCCAAGTGGGACAATTCACAGATACGCAGTATTTT,CASSQVGQFTDTQYF
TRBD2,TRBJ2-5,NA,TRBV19,TGTGCCAGTAGTATAGAGAGGGGACTAGCCCGAGAGACCCAGTACTTC,CASSIERGLARETQYF
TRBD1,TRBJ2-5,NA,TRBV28,TGTGCCAGCAGTTTACCTAGGACAGGGGATTTGTACCAACAAGAGACCCAGTACTTC,CASSLPRTGDLYQQETQYF
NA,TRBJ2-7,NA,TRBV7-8,TGTGCCAGCAGCTCAATACTACAGGGTTGGAGCTACGAGCAGTACTTC,CASSSILQGWSYEQYF
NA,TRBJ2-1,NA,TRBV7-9,TGTGCCAGCAGCGGACGGCAGGAAAGCTCCTACAATGAGCAGTTCTTC,CASSGRQESSYNEQFF